These 27 T cell receptor beta chains share one sample of origin, sequenced in a study of T cells in localized non-small cell lung cancer. TCRdb's copy holds only in-frame clones and misses some; the assay was immunoSEQ multiplex PCR. The sample contains 25,000 to 35,000 clones, less than 95% of which appear only once. Sequenced here: peripheral blood, sampled before any cancer treatment. These receptors came from a woman between 35 and 70 years old with stage I lung adenocarcinoma.

This chain links TRBV2 with TRBJ1-4; no reliable D call. V was shortened by 5 bases and J by 5 bases, with 15 bases between the two germline ends. Germline V CDR1 and CDR2: SNHLY, FYNNEI. The CDR3 is made up of 15 amino acids. This CDR3 is CASSPIGVDNEKLFF. CDR3 nucleotides: TGTGCCAGCAGTCCAATCGGGGTAGACAATGAAAAACTGTTTTTT.

The chain joins TRBV2 to TRBJ2-7; 9 bases line up with TRBD1. The V and J ends lost 0 bases and 5 bases, in that order; junction bases with no gene match: 5. Germline loops: CDR1 SNHLY, CDR2 FYNNEI. There are 15 residues in the CDR3. Here the CDR3 reads CASSEAVTGGHEQYF. The CDR3 DNA sequence: TGTGCCAGCAGTGAAGCCGTCACAGGGGGCCACGAGCAGTACTTC.

This chain's CDR3 is CASSLNGWGPPYEQYF. In nucleotides, the CDR3 is TGTGCCAGCAGTTTAAACGGTTGGGGTCCCCCCTACGAGCAGTACTTC. J is TRBJ2-7 and V is TRBV27; no definite D call. Looked up from germline, CDR1 is MNHEY and CDR2 is SMNVEV (reference sequence). The V gene lost 2 bases and the J gene lost 2 bases, with 16 bases spanning the gap. The CDR3 is 16 residues long.

This chain uses TRBV10-3 with TRBJ1-2; the D is unclear. Germline values: CDR1 ENHRY, CDR2 SYGVKD. The germline V and J ends were trimmed by 4 bases and 4 bases, with 16 bases remaining between them. The CDR3 is 15 residues long. The CDR3 region has the DNA TGTGCCATCAGTGTTGGAGGGCCGCTAGCCTATGGCTACACCTTC. This encodes CAISVGGPLAYGYTF.

The V call is TRBV5-5, the J call TRBJ1-2; D is possibly TRBD1 (5 bases). This CDR3 has 14 amino acids. From germline, CDR1 is SGHKS and CDR2 YYEKEE (reference sequence). Deletions cut 0 bases from V and 7 bases from J, with 13 bases between. The CDR3 spells CASSLGGSSSGYTF. As DNA, the CDR3 is TGTGCCAGCAGCTTGGGGGGCAGCTCCTCTGGCTACACCTTC. Full variable domain (missing parts from reference TRBV5-5 and TRBJ1-2): DAGVTQSPTHLIKTRGQQVTLRCSPISGHKSVSWYQQVLGQGPQFIFQYYEKEERGRGNFPDRFSARQFPNYSSELNVNALLLGDSALYLCASSLGGSSSGYTFGSGTRLTVV.

This chain connects TRBV11-2 to TRBJ2-1; perhaps D is TRBD1 or TRBD2 (5 bases each). This CDR3 contains 12 residues. Trimming stripped 5 bases from V and 9 bases from J, with 11 bases between. In germline, CDR1 is SGHAT, CDR2 FQNNGV. The CDR3, as DNA: TGTGCCAGCAGCCTCGATGGGGGTGAGCAGTTCTTC. Translated, it gives CASSLDGGEQFF.

The rearrangement uses TRBV30 and TRBJ1-1, with D perhaps matching TRBD1 (5 bases). Trimming pared 4 bases from V and 4 bases from J, leaving 13 bases between. From germline, CDR1 is GTSNPN and CDR2 SVGIG (reference sequence). This CDR3 has 13 residues. CDR3 sequence: CAWNDRGPTEAFF. DNA of the CDR3: TGTGCCTGGAATGACCGGGGCCCCACTGAAGCTTTCTTT.

The rearrangement uses TRBV4-2 and TRBJ1-5; 9 bases fit TRBD1. Trimming at V came to 5 bases and at J to 4 bases, leaving 6 bases not matched to a gene. CDR1 and CDR2 (germline): LGHNA, YNFKEQ. The CDR3 is 15 residues long. The CDR3 loop reads CASSLGQGRNQPQHF. The CDR3 bases are TGTGCCAGCAGCTTGGGACAGGGAAGAAATCAGCCCCAGCATTTT.

CDR3 coding DNA: TGTGCCAGCAGCTTGGACAGGGGCGTCGCTAATGAAAAACTGTTTTTT. Its protein is CASSLDRGVANEKLFF. The chain joins TRBV7-2 to TRBJ1-4; 9 nucleotides line up with TRBD1. Germline trimming cut 3 bases from V and 3 bases from J; bases unmatched to any gene: 5. The length of the CDR3 is 16 residues. CDR1 and CDR2 from the germline V gene are SGHTA and FQGNSA.

This chain uses TRBV4-1 with TRBJ2-3; D gene ambiguous. Trimming cost V 1 base and J 2 bases, with 4 bases left between them. CDR1 and CDR2 from the germline V gene are MGHRA and YSYEKL. This CDR3 comprises 13 residues. The CDR3 DNA reads as TGCGCCAGCAGCCAAGTCAACACAGATACGCAGTATTTT. Its protein is CASSQVNTDTQYF.

The chain is built from TRBV6-1 and TRBJ1-5; D not resolved. Deletions cut 9 bases from V and 3 bases from J, with 12 bases between. The CDR3 has 13 amino acids. CDR1 MNHNS and CDR2 SASEGT come from the germline V gene. Written as DNA, the CDR3 is TGTGCCAGTAGGCTGGGAAACAATCAGCCCCAGCATTTT. Translated: CASRLGNNQPQHF.

The chain uses TRBV2 and TRBJ1-3; tentative D call: TRBD1 (5 bases). The germline CDR1 and CDR2 sequences are SNHLY and FYNNEI. Trimming stripped 5 bases from V and 0 bases from J, with 17 bases between. There are 17 residues in the CDR3. The CDR3 sequence is CASSSGTEAFSGNTIYF. In nucleotides, the CDR3 is TGTGCCAGCAGTTCCGGGACGGAAGCTTTCTCTGGAAACACCATATATTTT.

The chain joins TRBV27 to TRBJ1-5, with 7 nucleotides matching TRBD1. V trimming: 3 bases; J trimming: 9 bases; junction bases outside the gene matches: 14. The CDR3 has 16 residues. The germline CDR1 and CDR2 sequences are MNHEY and SMNVEV (reference sequence). CDR3 sequence reads: CASSFRDSRGQWPQHF. Here the CDR3 DNA reads TGTGCCAGCAGTTTCCGGGACAGCCGAGGGCAATGGCCCCAGCATTTT.

The V and J genes are TRBV10-1 and TRBJ2-3; 12 bases align to TRBD2. Germline V gives CDR1 WNHNN, CDR2 SYGVQD (reference sequence). Unmatched junction bases numbered 2, after V lost 0 bases and J lost 4 bases. This CDR3 has 16 residues. CDR3 sequence (DNA): TGCGCCAGCAGTGAGTCGACTAGCGGGGGCGCAGATACGCAGTATTTT. Its translation is CASSESTSGGADTQYF.

The chain joins TRBV6-5 to TRBJ2-1; 11 nucleotides agree with TRBD2. The CDR3 contains 16 residues. With 4 bases clipped from V and 8 bases from J, the junction kept 10 bases outside the gene matches. Germline lookup yields CDR1 MNHEY and CDR2 SVGAGI. DNA for the CDR3: TGTGCCAGCAGTTTCCGACTAGCGGGAACCGGGGATGAGCAGTTCTTC. Amino acids: CASSFRLAGTGDEQFF.

The rearrangement joins TRBV2 to TRBJ1-4; TRBD1 is a possible D gene (6 bases). The CDR3 covers 14 residues. V lost 2 bases, J lost 8 bases, and 12 bases lay in between. Germline CDR1 SNHLY, CDR2 FYNNEI. In nucleotides, the CDR3 is TGTGCCAGCAGTGAATGGGGGCGCGTCGAAAAACTGTTTTTT. This encodes CASSEWGRVEKLFF.

This chain joins TRBV29-1 and TRBJ2-7; TRBD2 matches 12 bases. The ends lost 6 bases at V and 4 bases at J; junction bases unmatched: 4. The CDR3 loop spans 13 amino acids. Germline V lookup: CDR1 SQVTM, CDR2 ANQGSEA. The CDR3 loop is CSVRLAGAYEQYF. The CDR3 DNA reads TGCAGCGTGAGACTAGCGGGAGCGTACGAGCAGTACTTC.

This chain connects TRBV7-2 to TRBJ1-3; no definite D call. This CDR3 spans 16 amino acids. The ends were cut back, 1 base at V and 0 bases at J, with 10 bases in the middle. Germline CDR1 is SGHTA and CDR2 is FQGNSA. The CDR3 coding sequence is TGTGCCAGCAGCTTAGAGGCGGCCAACTCTGGAAACACCATATATTTT. Protein: CASSLEAANSGNTIYF.

V usage is TRBV4-2 and J usage is TRBJ2-1, with TRBD2 matching over 12 bases. The CDR3 is 17 amino acids. The V segment lost 1 base and the J segment 5 bases; nucleotides outside the gene matches: 6. CDR1 LGHNA and CDR2 YNFKEQ come from the germline V gene. The CDR3 sequence is CASSQALAGGPDNEQFF. The CDR3 bases are TGTGCCAGCAGCCAAGCCCTAGCGGGAGGGCCCGACAATGAGCAGTTCTTC.

The chain carries TRBV7-2 and TRBJ2-7; tentative D call: TRBD2 (5 bases). With 3 bases removed from V and 3 bases from J, the gap between germline ends came to 9 bases. From germline, CDR1 is SGHTA and CDR2 FQGNSA. The CDR3 is made up of 13 amino acids. CDR3 in DNA: TGTGCCAGCAGCTTCGGAGACTACTACGAGCAGTACTTC. Protein product: CASSFGDYYEQYF.

The rearrangement joins TRBV9 to TRBJ1-2, with no clear D. Trimming stripped 3 bases from V and 7 bases from J, with 7 bases between. Looked up from germline, CDR1 is SGDLS and CDR2 is YYNGEE. CDR3 length: 11 amino acids. The CDR3 is CASSADGGYTF. DNA of the CDR3: TGTGCCAGCAGCGCTGATGGTGGCTACACCTTC. Complete variable domain (other parts from reference TRBV9 and TRBJ1-2): DSGVTQTPKHLITATGQRVTLRCSPRSGDLSVYWYQQSLDQGLQFLIQYYNGEERAKGNILERFSAQQFPDLHSELNLSSLELGDSALYFCASSADGGYTFGSGTRLTVV.

This clone was seen once. The V gene is TRBV15, the J gene TRBJ1-1, with D maybe TRBD1 (5 bases). Germline-derived CDR1 and CDR2 are LNHNV and YYDKDF (reference sequence). This CDR3 has 16 amino acids. V lost 1 base and J lost 4, with 16 bases in between. CDR3 sequence reads: CATSRGGLEGTTEAFF. The CDR3 nucleotides are TGTGCCACCAGCAGAGGGGGTTTGGAAGGGACCACTGAAGCTTTCTTT.

The chain couples TRBV5-1 to TRBJ1-4, with D possibly being TRBD1 (5 bases). The germline gives CDR1 SGHRS, CDR2 YFSETQ. Trimming took 4 bases from V and 7 from J, leaving 11 bases between them. The CDR3 length is 13 residues. CDR3 amino acids: CASSPGTVEKLFF. The CDR3 DNA follows: TGCGCCAGCAGCCCCGGGACCGTTGAAAAACTGTTTTTT.

This clone has more than one count but fewer than ten. The chain links TRBV30 to TRBJ1-1; D perhaps matches TRBD1 (6 bases). This CDR3 spans 13 amino acids. The V gene's germline CDR1 is GTSNPN and CDR2 SVGIG (reference sequence). Trimming shortened V by 0 bases and J by 8 bases, and 13 bases separated the two germline ends. CDR3 DNA sequence: TGTGCCTGGAGTGTACAGGGAGGACGGGAAGCTTTCTTT. Its translation is CAWSVQGGREAFF.

The CDR3 loop is CASSLRPGQGYGYTF. Here the CDR3 DNA reads TGTGCCAGCAGTTTACGCCCGGGACAGGGGTATGGCTACACCTTC. The chain employs TRBV27 and TRBJ1-2; 10 bases fit TRBD1. V trimming: 2 bases; J trimming: 5 bases; junction bases outside the gene matches: 5. The CDR3 spans 15 residues. The germline V gene encodes CDR1 MNHEY and CDR2 SMNVEV (reference sequence).

This clone came up a few times. The junction does not match germline at one end; this may be a read error. This chain links TRBV29-1 with TRBJ1-5, with no clear D. Germline V gene sequence: CDR1 SQVTM, CDR2 ANQGSEA. The CDR3 has 15 residues. In nucleotides, the CDR3 is TGCAGCGCTGAAGTCCCGATGGATAGCAATCAGCCCCAGCATTTT. This sequence encodes CSAEVPMDSNQPQHF.

Written as DNA, the CDR3 is TGTGCCAGCAGCCCTCCTCCCGGGACAGGTTACTACGAGCAGTACTTC. Translation gives CASSPPPGTGYYEQYF. J is TRBJ2-7 and V is TRBV5-4; 8 bases map to TRBD1. Per germline, CDR1 SGHNT and CDR2 YYREEE (reference sequence). V lost 4 bases to trimming and J lost 3 bases; unmatched junction nucleotides: 12. The CDR3 is made up of 16 amino acids. Based on the CDR3 plus reference TRBV5-4 and TRBJ2-7, the full variable domain is ETGVTQSPTHLIKTRGQQVTLRCSSQSGHNTVSWYQQALGQGPQFIFQYYREEENGRGNFPPRFSGLQFPNYSSELNVNALELDDSALYLCASSPPPGTGYYEQYFGPGTRLTVT.